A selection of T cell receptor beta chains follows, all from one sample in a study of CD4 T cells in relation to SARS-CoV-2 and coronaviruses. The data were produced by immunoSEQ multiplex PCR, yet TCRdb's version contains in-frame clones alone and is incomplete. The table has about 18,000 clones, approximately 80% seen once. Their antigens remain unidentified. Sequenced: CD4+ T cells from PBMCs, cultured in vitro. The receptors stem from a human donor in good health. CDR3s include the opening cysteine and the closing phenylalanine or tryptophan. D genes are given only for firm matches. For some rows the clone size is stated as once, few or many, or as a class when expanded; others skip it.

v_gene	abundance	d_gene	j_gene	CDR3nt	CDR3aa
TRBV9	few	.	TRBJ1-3	TGTGCCAGCAGCGGAGGAAGCAACGGGAACACCATATATTTT	CASSGGSNGNTIYF
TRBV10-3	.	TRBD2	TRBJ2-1	TGTGCCATCAGTACTACCGGGGGGGGACCAGAGCAGTTCTTC	CAISTTGGGPEQFF
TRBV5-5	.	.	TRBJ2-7	TGTGCCAGCAGCTTTTCCACTAACGCCTACGAGCAGTACTTC	CASSFSTNAYEQYF
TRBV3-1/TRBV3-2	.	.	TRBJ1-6	TGTGCCAGCTCGGGTAAATCCCTCCACTTT	CASSGKSLHF
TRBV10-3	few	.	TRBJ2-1	TGTGCCATCAGTGATACGCGGACTGCCTACAATGAGCAGTTCTTC	CAISDTRTAYNEQFF
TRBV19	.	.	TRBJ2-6	TGTGCCAGTAGTATAGACAGGGCTGGGGCCAACGTCCTGACTTTC	CASSIDRAGANVLTF
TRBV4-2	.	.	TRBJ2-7	TGTGCCAGCAGCCAAGGAGCCGTTGGCGGGACGGGGATCGCGTGGGAGCAGTACTTC	CASSQGAVGGTGIAWEQYF
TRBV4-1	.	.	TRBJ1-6	TGCGCCAGCAGCCAAGATGCAGGGTCACCCCTCCACTTT	CASSQDAGSPLHF
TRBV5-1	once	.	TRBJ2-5	TGCGCCAGCCGTCGGCAGGGGTCTTCAGAGACCCAGTACTTC	CASRRQGSSETQYF
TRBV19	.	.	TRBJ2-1	TGTGCCAGTAACCCCGGGGGGCTAGCGGCCTACAATGAGCAGTTCTTC	CASNPGGLAAYNEQFF
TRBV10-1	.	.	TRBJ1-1	TGCGCCAGCAGTGCCGGGACAAGAACTGAAGCTTTCTTT	CASSAGTRTEAFF
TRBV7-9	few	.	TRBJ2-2	TGTGCCAGCAGCTTAAAAGTAACCGGGGAGCTGTTTTTT	CASSLKVTGELFF
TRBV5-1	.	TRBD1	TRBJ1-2	TGCGCCAGCAGCTTGGAACAGGGGGGAGGCTACACCTTC	CASSLEQGGGYTF
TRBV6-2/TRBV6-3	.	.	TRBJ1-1	TGTGCCAGCAGTTACTTCAGACTGGGCACTGAAGCTTTCTTT	CASSYFRLGTEAFF
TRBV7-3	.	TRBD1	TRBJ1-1	TGTGCCAGCAGCTCACAGGGGGACACTGAAGCTTTCTTT	CASSSQGDTEAFF
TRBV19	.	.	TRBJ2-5	TGTGCCAGTAGCGAACCTGGGGCGGATTCCACACGGGAGACCCAGTACTTC	CASSEPGADSTRETQYF
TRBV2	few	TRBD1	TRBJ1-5	TGTGCCAGCAGCCTAGGGACAGGGGGAGTTCAGCCCCAGCATTTT	CASSLGTGGVQPQHF
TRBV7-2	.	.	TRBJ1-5	TGTGCCAGCAGCCTGGGGGTGCTTCAGCCCCAGCATTTT	CASSLGVLQPQHF
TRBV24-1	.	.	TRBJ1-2	TGTGCCACCAGCCGGGACGAAACCTATGGCTACACCTTC	CATSRDETYGYTF
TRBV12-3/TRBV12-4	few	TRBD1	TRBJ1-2	TGTGCCAGCAGCCCGGGACAGGACAGGTGCTACACCTTC	CASSPGQDRCYTF
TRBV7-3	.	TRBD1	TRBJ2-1	TGTGCCAGCAGCTTAGTTAATACAGGGGGCAGTGAGCAGTTCTTC	CASSLVNTGGSEQFF
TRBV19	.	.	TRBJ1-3	TGTGCCAGTTGTAGGACAGACTACTCTGGAAACACCATATATTTT	CASCRTDYSGNTIYF
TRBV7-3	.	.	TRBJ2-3	TGTGCCAGCAGCTTCACAGGGCCAGATACGCAGTATTTT	CASSFTGPDTQYF
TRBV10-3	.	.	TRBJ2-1	TGTGCCATCAGACACGGGGAGATATACAATGAGCAGTTCTTC	CAIRHGEIYNEQFF
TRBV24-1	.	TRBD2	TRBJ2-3	TGTGCCACCAGTGATTCCGGGACTAGCGGTGTCGGAGATACGCAGTATTTT	CATSDSGTSGVGDTQYF
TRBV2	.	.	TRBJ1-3	TGTGCCAGCAGGGGACGACCAGGGATCCCTGGAAACACCATATATTTT	CASRGRPGIPGNTIYF
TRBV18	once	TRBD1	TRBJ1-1	TGTGCCAGCTCACCTATCCGGGACAGCAACACTGAAGCTTTCTTT	CASSPIRDSNTEAFF
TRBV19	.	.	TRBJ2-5	TGTGCCAGTAGTATGCAGGGTGGTGGGGAGACCCAGTACTTC	CASSMQGGGETQYF
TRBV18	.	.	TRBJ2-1	TGTGCCAGCTCACCAAAGGGGTCAGCACCTGAGCAGTTCTTC	CASSPKGSAPEQFF
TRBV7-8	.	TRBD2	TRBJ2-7	TGTGCCAGCAGCTTAGCGCTGGGACTAGCGCATTTGTACTTC	CASSLALGLAHLYF
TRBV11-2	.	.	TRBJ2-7	TGTGCCAGCAGCTTAGGGCCGGGGAGACACTTC	CASSLGPGRHF
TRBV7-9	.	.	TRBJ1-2	TGTGCCAGCAGCTCCGCAGGGTATGGCTACACCTTC	CASSSAGYGYTF
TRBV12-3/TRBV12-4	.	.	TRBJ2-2	TGTGCCAGCAGGCCGATGACCGGGGAGCTGTTTTTT	CASRPMTGELFF
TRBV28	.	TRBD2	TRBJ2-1	TGTGCCAGCGTGGTAGCGGGAGTCAATGAGCAGTTCTTC	CASVVAGVNEQFF
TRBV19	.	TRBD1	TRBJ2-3	TGTGCCAGTAGTACCCGGACAGGGGATTCTAGCACAGATACGCAGTATTTT	CASSTRTGDSSTDTQYF
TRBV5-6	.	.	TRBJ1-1	TGTGCCAGCAGCTTTTCTGCGGTGAACACTGAAGCTTTCTTT	CASSFSAVNTEAFF
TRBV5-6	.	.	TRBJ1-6	TGTGCCAGCAGCCCCTTGCAGGTCTCCAATTCACCCCTCCACTTT	CASSPLQVSNSPLHF
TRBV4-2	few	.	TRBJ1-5	TGTGCCAGCAGCCAAGAATCGGGATATAGCAATCAGCCCCAGCATTTT	CASSQESGYSNQPQHF
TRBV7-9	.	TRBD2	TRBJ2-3	TGTGCCAGCAGCCTCGGGACTAGCGGTAGCACAGATACGCAGTATTTT	CASSLGTSGSTDTQYF
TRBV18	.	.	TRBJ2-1	TGTGCCAGCTCACCACCAGGACTCTACAATGAGCAGTTCTTC	CASSPPGLYNEQFF
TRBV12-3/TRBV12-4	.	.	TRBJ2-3	TGTGCCAGCAGTCCCACAGCCACAGATACGCAGTATTTT	CASSPTATDTQYF
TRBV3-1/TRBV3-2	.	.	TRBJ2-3	TGTGCCAGCAGCCCGACTTCGGGGGGCTGGGATACGCAGTATTTT	CASSPTSGGWDTQYF
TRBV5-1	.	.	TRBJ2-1	TGCGCCAGCAGCTTGGCCTTTTTCGGAAGCTCCTACAATGAGCAGTTCTTC	CASSLAFFGSSYNEQFF
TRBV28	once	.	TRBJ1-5	TGTGCCAGCAGTTCGACGGATCAGCCCCAGCATTTT	CASSSTDQPQHF
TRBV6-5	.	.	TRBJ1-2	TGTGCCAGCAGTTACTCCGGAGGACTCTTCGACTATGGCTACACCTTC	CASSYSGGLFDYGYTF
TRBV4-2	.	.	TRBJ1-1	TGTGCCAGCAGCCAGCCGGAGACCAACACTGAAGCTTTCTTT	CASSQPETNTEAFF
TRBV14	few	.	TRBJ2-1	TGTGCCAGCAGCATAACTAGTCTTCATGAGCAGTTCTTC	CASSITSLHEQFF
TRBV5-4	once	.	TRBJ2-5	TGTGCCAGCAGCTTGATGGCAGAGACCCAGTACTTC	CASSLMAETQYF
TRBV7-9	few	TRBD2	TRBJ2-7	TGTGCCAGCAGAACCGGGACTAGTCTCTTTTCGAGCGAGCAGTACTTC	CASRTGTSLFSSEQYF
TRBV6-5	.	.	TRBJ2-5	TGTGCCAGCAAAGGCGGAAGGGTGTCGGAGACCCAGTACTTC	CASKGGRVSETQYF
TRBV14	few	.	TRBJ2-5	TGTGCCAGCAGGCAAGGAGGAGAGACCCAGTACTTC	CASRQGGETQYF
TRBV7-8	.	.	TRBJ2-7	TGTGCCAGCGGTATGAGATGGGACAACTCCTACGAGCAGTACTTC	CASGMRWDNSYEQYF
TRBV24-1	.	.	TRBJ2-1	TGTGCCACCAGTGATAAGGCATTAGATTACAATGAGCAGTTCTTC	CATSDKALDYNEQFF
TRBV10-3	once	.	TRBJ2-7	TGTGCCATCAGTGGGACGGGAGACTCCTACGAGCAGTACTTC	CAISGTGDSYEQYF